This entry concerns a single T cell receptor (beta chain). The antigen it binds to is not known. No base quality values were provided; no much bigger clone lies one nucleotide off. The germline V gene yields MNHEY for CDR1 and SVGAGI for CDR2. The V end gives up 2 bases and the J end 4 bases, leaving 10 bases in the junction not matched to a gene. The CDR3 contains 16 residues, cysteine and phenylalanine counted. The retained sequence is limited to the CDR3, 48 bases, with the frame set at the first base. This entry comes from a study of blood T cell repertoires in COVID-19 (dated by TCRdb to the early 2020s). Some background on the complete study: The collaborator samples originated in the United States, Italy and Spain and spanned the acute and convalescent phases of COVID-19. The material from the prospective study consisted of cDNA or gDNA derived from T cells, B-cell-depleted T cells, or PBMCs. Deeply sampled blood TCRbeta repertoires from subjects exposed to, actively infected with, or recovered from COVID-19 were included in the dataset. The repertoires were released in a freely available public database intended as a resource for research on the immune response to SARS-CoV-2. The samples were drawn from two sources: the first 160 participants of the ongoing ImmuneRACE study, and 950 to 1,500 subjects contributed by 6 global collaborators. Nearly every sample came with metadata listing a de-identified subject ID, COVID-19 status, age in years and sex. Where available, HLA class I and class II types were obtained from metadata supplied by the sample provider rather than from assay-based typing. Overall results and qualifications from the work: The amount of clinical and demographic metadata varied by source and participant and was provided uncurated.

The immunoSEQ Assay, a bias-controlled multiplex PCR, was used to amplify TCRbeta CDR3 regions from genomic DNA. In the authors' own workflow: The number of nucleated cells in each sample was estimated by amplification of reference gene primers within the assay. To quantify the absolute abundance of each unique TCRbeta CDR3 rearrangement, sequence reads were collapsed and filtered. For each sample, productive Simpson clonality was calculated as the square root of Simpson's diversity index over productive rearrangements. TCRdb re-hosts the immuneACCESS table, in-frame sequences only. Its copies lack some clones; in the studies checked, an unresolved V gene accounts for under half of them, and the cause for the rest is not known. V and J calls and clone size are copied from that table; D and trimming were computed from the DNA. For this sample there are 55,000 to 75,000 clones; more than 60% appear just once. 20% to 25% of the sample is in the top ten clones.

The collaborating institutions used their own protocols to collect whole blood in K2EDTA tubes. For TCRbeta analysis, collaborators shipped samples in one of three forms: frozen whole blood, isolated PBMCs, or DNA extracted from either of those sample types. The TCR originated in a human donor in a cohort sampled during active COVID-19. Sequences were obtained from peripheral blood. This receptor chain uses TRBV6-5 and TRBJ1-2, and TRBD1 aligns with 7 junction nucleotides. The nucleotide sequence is TGTGCCAGCAGTTACGACAGGGAGCGCTTTTTCTATGGCTACACCTTC. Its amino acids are CASSYDRERFFYGYTF.